This TCR beta chain was identified in a study of cytomegalovirus exposure and HLA in healthy donors (dated by TCRdb to about 2017). Regarding the research as a whole: An earlier analysis of some 600 of the donors reported roughly 300 Gb of sequence data and 117 million unique TCR beta sequences obtained from 150 million to 200 million T cells. An early release that covered about 600 HLA-typed donors contained approximately 300 gigabases of sequencing data and 65 million to 100 million unique TCR sequences. Of the 398 genotyped donors, about 84% fell in the genetic ancestry cluster associated with self-reported Caucasian donors. The study aimed to test whether signatures of past pathogen exposure could be identified by cataloging public T cell receptors. The study profiled the T cell repertoires of hundreds of subjects by immunosequencing and related them to cytomegalovirus serostatus. In addition to the first cohort of 650 to 750 subjects, a separate validation cohort of 130 or so different subjects was used. To predict cytomegalovirus infection status, the study brought together high-throughput TCR immunosequencing, statistical association of individual TCRs with disease status, and machine learning. To study patterns of TCR occurrence, a later analysis re-analyzed previously published TCR beta repertoires from just over 650 donors and added high-resolution HLA genotyping. In the later analysis, no new phenotypic data were used to find candidate immune exposures; instead, reliance was placed on TCR beta sequences and their occurrence across donors. In an earlier analysis of several hundred of the donors, high-throughput TCR beta sequencing was used to judge whether each TCR beta V gene segment behaved as functional or pseudogenic. Donor age, sex, ethnicity and CMV serostatus were collected together with the repertoire data. Genome-wide SNP genotypes for about three fifths of the roughly 700 donors were used in a later genetic analysis, which treated that subset as a discovery cohort. Every repertoire in the discovery cohort had been generated on one and the same sequencing platform. HLA typing included class I and class II loci at four-digit resolution. Typing coverage differed by locus: A, B, C, DRB1 and DQB1 were typed in about 620-630 donors, DQA1 in about 550, DPA1 in 600 to 610, and DPB1 in approximately 450. Roughly five DR-DQ haplotypes were handled as single units for association and clustering because linkage in the cohort was strong. Among approximately 370 genotyped donors of the cohort, an average of around 250,000 unique TCR beta nucleotide sequences was sequenced per donor, of which approximately 19% were non-productive.

Receptor amplification or capture employed the immunoSEQ multiplex PCR assay. For the multiplex PCR, a mixture combining 60 forward primers for TCR Vbeta segments and 13 reverse primers for TCR Jbeta segments was used. The CDR3 region of rearranged TCR beta genes was amplified from genomic DNA with a multiplex PCR assay. On the Illumina HiSeq System, the amplified TCR beta libraries were sequenced as 87-base-pair reads. Per the original workflow: A later analysis counted tens of millions of unique TCR beta chains across the 700 or so repertoires, and around 12 million of these chains were shared by at least two donors. A nearest-neighbor algorithm error-corrected the raw reads and collapsed the reads into unique sequences, merging closely related sequences to remove PCR and sequencing errors. Alignment of CDR3 sequences to IMGT reference sequences was used to assign V, D and J gene segments. For a sequence to be retained, at least a six-nucleotide match to both a V gene segment and a J gene segment was required. A rearrangement counted as productive if the CDR3 had no stop codons and remained in frame with V and J, and every other rearrangement counted as non-productive. CDR3 was defined by IMGT convention, running from the second conserved V-encoded cysteine to the conserved J-encoded phenylalanine. Sequences without an unambiguous match to a single V gene segment were excluded from the earlier analysis of 587 of the donors. In an earlier analysis of roughly 500 of the donors, V segments were called functional above 56.7% productive rearrangements and were called segregating when the between-donor standard deviation exceeded 5%. A statistical classification framework was built to diagnose cytomegalovirus status from the catalog of TCR beta chain sequences. V and J gene assignment, in a later analysis, came from comparing TCR nucleotide sequences with IMGT/GENE-DB human TR gene sequences. The TCRdist pipeline was used in a later analysis to assign CDR3 sequences and most-parsimonious VDJ recombination scenarios. In a later analysis, every TCR beta chain was defined by the combination of its CDR3 amino acid sequence and its V-gene family, and reads without a unique V-gene family were dropped. In a later analysis, 450 to 600 highly shared, low-generation-probability nucleotide sequences were removed to address suspected cross-contamination and a sequencing artifact. In a later analysis, a clonal expansion index was calculated for each public chain from normalized within-repertoire ranks of inferred template counts. In a later analysis, generation probabilities were computed using a VDJ recombination model fitted to out-of-frame rearrangements, and the results were checked against IGoR. In a later analysis, TCR-TCR, TCR-HLA and TCR-CMV co-occurrence was scored with hypergeometric tests, and a repertoire-size bias correction was applied to TCR pairs. In a later analysis, false discovery rates were estimated by permuting HLA or CMV assignments 20 times. In a later analysis, co-occurring TCRs were grouped with DBSCAN, and TCRdist sequence similarity was added when clustering was performed within HLA-allele-positive subsets. Repertoires with fewer than 30,000 or more than 120,000 public chains, plus five repertoires with anomalous nucleotide sharing, were excluded from co-occurrence clustering. Sourced from immuneACCESS, this table was stored by TCRdb with only in-frame sequences that have V and J called. A share of the clones is absent; for the studies checked, an unresolved V gene accounts for under half, and the remainder has no known explanation. That table is the source of V, J and clone size, and D and trimming were worked out from the DNA. For this sample there are around 150,000 clones; more than 70% appear just once. The ten most abundant clones make up 2% to 2.5% of the sample.

The cohort consisted of fewer than 700 healthy bone marrow donors. All cohort members were sampled while nominally healthy, although unrecorded immune exposures were likely present. The donor tested CMV seronegative and was one of the 352 seronegative cohort members. A peripheral blood sample was provided by each donor, and peripheral blood mononuclear cells were used for TCR beta sequencing. Genomic DNA was extracted from the blood cell samples with the Qiagen DNeasy Blood Extraction Kit. Broader findings and caveats from the paper: In a later analysis, the rate of TCR association differed among HLA loci, with DRB1 alleles having the most associated TCRs and HLA-C alleles having the fewest. CMV serostatus was the only immune exposure information available for the cohort. In a later genetic analysis, fewer N-insertions in productive TCRs were reported among donors in an Asian-associated ancestry cluster than the roughly 640-donor mean. According to a later analysis, most CMV-associated TCR beta chains appeared to be HLA-restricted, and the HLA associations seemed to be driven largely by CMV exposure. Specific HLA alleles were associated with some 15,000 TCR beta sequences at a false discovery rate of 0.05 in a later analysis. A further reported finding was that TCR beta sequences accurately predicted the HLA-A and HLA-B alleles for most subjects in the first cohort. Assigning TCR associations to individual alleles was difficult when HLA alleles, especially DR and DQ, strongly co-occurred. The 87-base-pair reads could not distinguish some IMGT-functional V segments, including TRBV6-2 and TRBV6-3, so those segments were excluded. The earlier analysis of some 540 of the donors excluded 15 to 20 rarely observed V segments, including chromosome 9 orphons, because counts were too low. V-gene and J-gene trimming of TCR beta chains was associated with a missense DCLRE1C variant in a later genetic analysis, and the association was replicated in an independent cohort. In the study, around 150 TCR beta chains were listed as associated with cytomegalovirus. Only TCR beta chains were sequenced in this cohort, and the absence of alpha or paired-chain data limited detectable features. The authors suggested that the approach could potentially be extended to other disease states and immunological phenotypes. Broadly in line with IMGT annotations, most TCR beta V segments showed up in productive rearrangements about 90% or about 30% of the time in an earlier analysis of approximately 640 of the donors. While some public TCRs were present in many individuals, most TCR sequences turned up only very rarely across donors. Several of the top co-occurrence clusters appeared to be linked to parvovirus B19, influenza, CMV and Epstein-Barr virus, according to a later analysis. The sequencing pipeline was judged likely to have produced a cluster of highly shared sequence variants as a technical artifact. Presence/absence analyses assumed roughly uniform sequencing depth across donors, an assumption that may not hold. The classifier was reported to diagnose cytomegalovirus status with high specificity and sensitivity in both the original cohort and the validation cohort. Because some donors lacked HLA typing at each locus, the association tests relied only on the typed subset. Linkage disequilibrium might explain the correlated functional status among segregating V segments, but an unknown experimental factor could not be ruled out. A later analysis found that HLA-associated TCR beta chains were more clonally expanded and had lower generation probabilities than equally common non-associated chains. A few of the identified cytomegalovirus-associated TCR beta chains were confirmed in vitro to be specific for cytomegalovirus antigens.

On this clone: Its antigen is unknown. The sample holds no much larger clone one base away, and base qualities are not on file.

Taken from cysteine to phenylalanine, the CDR3 has 14 residues. CDR3 DNA is the only sequence kept; it has 42 bases, read in frame from the first base. The germline V gene (reference sequence) provides CDR1 LNHNV and CDR2 YYDKDF. V is cut by 2 bases and J by 4 bases, and the space between the germline ends is 11 bases. Sequencing was performed on PBMCs. The chain employs TRBV15 and TRBJ2-5, with a weak D call of TRBD1 (5 bases match). The receptor comes from a man aged 30 to 39 in good health and CMV-seronegative. Read as DNA, the sequence is TGTGCCACCAGCAGAATGGCAGGGCGAGAGACCCAGTACTTC. This encodes CATSRMAGRETQYF. Here the CDR3 is joined to the reference TRBV15 and TRBJ2-5 genes, and the full variable domain is: DAMVIQNPRYQVTQFGKPVTLSCSQTLNHNVMYWYQQKSSQAPKLLFHYYDKDFNNEADTPDNFQSRRPNTSFCFLDIRSPGLGDTAMYLCATSRMAGRETQYFGPGTRLLVL.